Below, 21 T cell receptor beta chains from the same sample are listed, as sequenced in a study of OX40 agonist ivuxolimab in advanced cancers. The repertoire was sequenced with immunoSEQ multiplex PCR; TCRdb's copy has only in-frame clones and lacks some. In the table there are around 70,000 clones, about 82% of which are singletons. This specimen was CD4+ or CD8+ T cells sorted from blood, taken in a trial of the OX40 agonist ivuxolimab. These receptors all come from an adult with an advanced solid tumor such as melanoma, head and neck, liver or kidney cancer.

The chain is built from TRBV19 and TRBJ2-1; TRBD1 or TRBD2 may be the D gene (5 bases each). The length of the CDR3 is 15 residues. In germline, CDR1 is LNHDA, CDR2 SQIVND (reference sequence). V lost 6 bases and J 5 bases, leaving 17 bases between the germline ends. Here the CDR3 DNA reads TGTGCCAGTAGGGGAGTGGGGCGCGGGCACAATGAGCAGTTCTTC. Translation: CASRGVGRGHNEQFF. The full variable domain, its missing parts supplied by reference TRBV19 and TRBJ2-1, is DGGITQSPKYLFRKEGQNVTLSCEQNLNHDAMYWYRQDPGQGLRLIYYSQIVNDFQKGDIAEGYSVSREKKESFPLTVTSAQKNPTAFYLCASRGVGRGHNEQFFGPGTRLTVL.

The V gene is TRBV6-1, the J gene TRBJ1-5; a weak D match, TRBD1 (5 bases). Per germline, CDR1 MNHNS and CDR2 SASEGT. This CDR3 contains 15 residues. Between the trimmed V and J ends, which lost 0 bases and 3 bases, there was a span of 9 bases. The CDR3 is CASSEARTPNQPQHF. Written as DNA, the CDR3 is TGTGCCAGCAGTGAAGCCCGGACACCCAATCAGCCCCAGCATTTT.

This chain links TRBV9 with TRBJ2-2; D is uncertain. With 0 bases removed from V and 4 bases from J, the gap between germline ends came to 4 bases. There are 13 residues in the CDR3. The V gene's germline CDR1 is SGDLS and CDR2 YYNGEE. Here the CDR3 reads CASSVAGTGELFF. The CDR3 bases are TGTGCCAGCAGCGTAGCGGGCACCGGGGAGCTGTTTTTT.

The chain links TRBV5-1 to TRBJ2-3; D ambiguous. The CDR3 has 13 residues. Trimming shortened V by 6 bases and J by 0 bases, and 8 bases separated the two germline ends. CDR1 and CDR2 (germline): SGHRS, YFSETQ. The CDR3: CASNPGSTDTQYF. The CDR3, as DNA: TGCGCCAGCAATCCTGGGAGCACAGATACGCAGTATTTT.

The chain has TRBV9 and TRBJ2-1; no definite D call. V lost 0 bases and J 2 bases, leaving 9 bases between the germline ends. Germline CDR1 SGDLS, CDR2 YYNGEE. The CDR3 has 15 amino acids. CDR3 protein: CASSVVPSAYNEQFF. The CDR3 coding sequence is TGTGCCAGCAGCGTAGTCCCTAGTGCCTACAATGAGCAGTTCTTC.

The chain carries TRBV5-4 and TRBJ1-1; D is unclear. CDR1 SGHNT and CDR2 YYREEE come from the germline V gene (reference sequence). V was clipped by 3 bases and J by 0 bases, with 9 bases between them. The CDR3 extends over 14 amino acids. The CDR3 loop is CASSSGRVNTEAFF. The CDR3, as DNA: TGTGCCAGCAGCTCTGGACGGGTGAACACTGAAGCTTTCTTT.

Here the CDR3 reads CASSESGLIGQPQHF. Written as DNA, the CDR3 is TGCGCCAGCAGTGAGTCGGGGTTGATAGGACAGCCCCAGCATTTT. The V gene is TRBV10-2, the J gene TRBJ1-5; D remains ambiguous. The CDR3 covers 15 residues. V dropped 0 bases and J dropped 7 bases, with 13 bases sitting between them. Germline-derived CDR1 and CDR2 are WSHSY and SAAADI.

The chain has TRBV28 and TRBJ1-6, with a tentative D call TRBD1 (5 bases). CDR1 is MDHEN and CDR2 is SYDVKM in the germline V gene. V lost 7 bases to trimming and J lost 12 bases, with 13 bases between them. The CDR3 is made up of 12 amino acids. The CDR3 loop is CASTTQRGPLHF. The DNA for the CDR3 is TGTGCCAGCACTACTCAAAGGGGACCCCTCCACTTT.

The chain's CDR3 is CASSEYKGGPETQYF. DNA for the CDR3: TGTGCCAGCAGTGAATATAAAGGGGGACCGGAGACCCAGTACTTC. This rearrangement joins TRBV25-1 to TRBJ2-5, with a tentative D call TRBD1 (6 bases). From germline, CDR1 is MGHDK and CDR2 SYGVNS. The CDR3 runs to 15 residues. The V gene lost 0 bases and the J gene lost 5 bases, with 13 bases spanning the gap.

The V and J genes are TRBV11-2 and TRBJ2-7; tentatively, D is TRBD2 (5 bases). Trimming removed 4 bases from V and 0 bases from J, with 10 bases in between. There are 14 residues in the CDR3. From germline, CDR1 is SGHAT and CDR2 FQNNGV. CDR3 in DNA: TGTGCCAGCAGCTCTAGCCCCCTCTCCTACGAGCAGTACTTC. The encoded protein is CASSSSPLSYEQYF.

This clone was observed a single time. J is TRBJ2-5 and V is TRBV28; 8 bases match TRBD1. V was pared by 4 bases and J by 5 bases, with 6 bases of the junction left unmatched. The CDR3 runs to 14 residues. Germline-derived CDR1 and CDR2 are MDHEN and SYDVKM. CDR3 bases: TGTGCCAGCAGTTACGGACAGGGACCCGAGACCCAGTACTTC. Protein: CASSYGQGPETQYF.

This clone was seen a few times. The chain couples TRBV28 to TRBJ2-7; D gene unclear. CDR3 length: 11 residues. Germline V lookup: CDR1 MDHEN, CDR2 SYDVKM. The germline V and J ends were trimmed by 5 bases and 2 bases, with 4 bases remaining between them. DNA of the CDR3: TGTGCCAGCAGTCAAACCTACGAGCAGTACTTC. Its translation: CASSQTYEQYF.

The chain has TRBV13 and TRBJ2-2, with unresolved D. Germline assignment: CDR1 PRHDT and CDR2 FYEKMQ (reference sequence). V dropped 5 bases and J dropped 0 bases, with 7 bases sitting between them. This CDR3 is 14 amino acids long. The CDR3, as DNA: TGTGCCAGCAGCCTATATACGAACACCGGGGAGCTGTTTTTT. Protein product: CASSLYTNTGELFF.

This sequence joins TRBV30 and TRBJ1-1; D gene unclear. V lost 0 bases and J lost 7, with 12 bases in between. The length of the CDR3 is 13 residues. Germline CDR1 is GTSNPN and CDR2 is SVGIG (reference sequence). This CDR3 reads CAWSVDWLGEAFF. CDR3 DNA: TGTGCCTGGAGTGTAGATTGGCTGGGTGAAGCTTTCTTT.

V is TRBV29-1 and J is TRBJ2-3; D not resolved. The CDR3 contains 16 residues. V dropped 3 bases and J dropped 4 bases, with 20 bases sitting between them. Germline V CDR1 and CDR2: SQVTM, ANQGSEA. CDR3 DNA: TGCAGCGTTGAGAAAGCGCCGGAATCGTTCCCAGATACGCAGTATTTT. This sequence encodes CSVEKAPESFPDTQYF.

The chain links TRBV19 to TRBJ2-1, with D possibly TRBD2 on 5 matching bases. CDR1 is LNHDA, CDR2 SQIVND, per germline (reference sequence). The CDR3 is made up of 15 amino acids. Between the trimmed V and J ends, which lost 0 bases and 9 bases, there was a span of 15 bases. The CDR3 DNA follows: TGTGCCAGTAGTATAGATCCCGCCCGGGATGGTGAGCAGTTCTTC. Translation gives CASSIDPARDGEQFF.

Here the CDR3 reads CASSLIRAGNTGELFF. CDR3 nucleotide sequence: TGTGCCAGCAGTTTAATCAGGGCGGGGAACACCGGGGAGCTGTTTTTT. This sequence joins TRBV28 and TRBJ2-2; the D call may be TRBD1 or TRBD2 (5 bases each). Germline assignment: CDR1 MDHEN and CDR2 SYDVKM. V was pared by 2 bases and J by 1 base, with 11 bases between. This CDR3 has 16 amino acids. Using reference TRBV28 and TRBJ2-2 for the parts outside the CDR3, the full variable domain is DVKVTQSSRYLVKRTGEKVFLECVQDMDHENMFWYRQDPGLGLRLIYFSYDVKMKEKGDIPEGYSVSREKKERFSLILESASTNQTSMYLCASSLIRAGNTGELFFGEGSRLTVL.

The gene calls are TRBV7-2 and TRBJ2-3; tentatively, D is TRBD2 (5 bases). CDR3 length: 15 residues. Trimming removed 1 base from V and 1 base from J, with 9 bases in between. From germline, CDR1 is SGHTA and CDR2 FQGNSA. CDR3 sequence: CASSLGPGGTDTQYF. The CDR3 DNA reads TGTGCCAGCAGCTTAGGTCCCGGGGGCACAGATACGCAGTATTTT.

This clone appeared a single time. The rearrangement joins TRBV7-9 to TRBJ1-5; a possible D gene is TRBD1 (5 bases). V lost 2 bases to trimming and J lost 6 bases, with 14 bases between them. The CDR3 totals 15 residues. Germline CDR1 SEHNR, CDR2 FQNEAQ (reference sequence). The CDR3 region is CASSLMQGGGQPQHF. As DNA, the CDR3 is TGTGCCAGCAGCTTAATGCAGGGAGGAGGTCAGCCCCAGCATTTT.

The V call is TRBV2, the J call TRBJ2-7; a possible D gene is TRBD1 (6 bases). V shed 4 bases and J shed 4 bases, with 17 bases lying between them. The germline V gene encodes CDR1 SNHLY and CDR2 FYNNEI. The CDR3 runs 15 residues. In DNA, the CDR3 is TGTGCCAGCAGTGGGGGGCAGGGACCTTTTTACGAGCAGTACGTC. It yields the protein CASSGGQGPFYEQYV.

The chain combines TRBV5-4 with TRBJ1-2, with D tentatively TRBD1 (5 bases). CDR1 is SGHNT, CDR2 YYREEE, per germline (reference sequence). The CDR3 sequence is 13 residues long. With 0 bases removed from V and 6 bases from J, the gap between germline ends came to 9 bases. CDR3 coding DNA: TGTGCCAGCAGCTTGGCCGGGACCGATGGCTACACCTTC. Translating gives CASSLAGTDGYTF.